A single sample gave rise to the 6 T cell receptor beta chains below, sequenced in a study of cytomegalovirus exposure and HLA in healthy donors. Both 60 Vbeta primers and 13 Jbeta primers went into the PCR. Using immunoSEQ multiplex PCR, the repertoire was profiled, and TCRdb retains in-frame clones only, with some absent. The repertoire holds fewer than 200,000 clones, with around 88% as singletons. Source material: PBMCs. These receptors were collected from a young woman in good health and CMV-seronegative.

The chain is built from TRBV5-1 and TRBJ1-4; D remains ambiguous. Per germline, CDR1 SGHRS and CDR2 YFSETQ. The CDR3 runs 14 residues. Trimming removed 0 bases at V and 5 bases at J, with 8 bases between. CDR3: CASSLGQYNEKLFF. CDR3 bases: TGCGCCAGCAGCTTGGGGCAGTACAATGAAAAACTGTTTTTT.

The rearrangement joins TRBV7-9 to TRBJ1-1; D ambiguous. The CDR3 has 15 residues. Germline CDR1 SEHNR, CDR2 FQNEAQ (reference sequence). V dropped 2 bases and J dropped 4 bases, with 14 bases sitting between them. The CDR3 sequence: CASSLSIGSGTEAFF. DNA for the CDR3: TGTGCCAGCAGCTTATCTATAGGGAGTGGCACTGAAGCTTTCTTT.

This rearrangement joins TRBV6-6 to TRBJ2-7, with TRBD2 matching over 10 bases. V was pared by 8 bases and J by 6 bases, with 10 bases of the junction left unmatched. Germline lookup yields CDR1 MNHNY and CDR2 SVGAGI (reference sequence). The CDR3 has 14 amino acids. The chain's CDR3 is CASRPGLATGEQYF. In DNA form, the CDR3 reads TGTGCCAGCCGTCCGGGACTAGCGACGGGCGAGCAGTACTTC.

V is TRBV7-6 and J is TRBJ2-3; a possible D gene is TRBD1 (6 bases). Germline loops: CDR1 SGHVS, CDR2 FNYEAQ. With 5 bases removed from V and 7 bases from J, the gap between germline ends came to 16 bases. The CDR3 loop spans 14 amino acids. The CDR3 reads CASSPGAALYTQYF. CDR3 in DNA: TGTGCCAGCAGCCCAGGGGCTGCGCTTTATACGCAGTATTTT.

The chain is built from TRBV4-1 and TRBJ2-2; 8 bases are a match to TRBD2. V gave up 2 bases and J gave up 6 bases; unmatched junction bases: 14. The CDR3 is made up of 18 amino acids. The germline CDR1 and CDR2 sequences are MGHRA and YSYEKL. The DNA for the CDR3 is TGCGCCAGCAGCCAACTTGCCCGGACTAGCAGGGGCGCCGGGGAGCTGTTTTTT. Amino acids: CASSQLARTSRGAGELFF.

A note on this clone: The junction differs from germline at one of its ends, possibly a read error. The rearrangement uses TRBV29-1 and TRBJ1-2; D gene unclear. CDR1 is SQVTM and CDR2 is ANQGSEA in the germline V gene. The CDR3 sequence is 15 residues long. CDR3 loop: CSVEGAGEAGYGYTF. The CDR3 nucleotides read TGCAGCGTCGAAGGCGCTGGGGAGGCGGGCTATGGCTACACCTTC.